This T cell receptor (beta chain) was recorded in a study of spatial heterogeneity in lung cancer (dated by TCRdb to the late 2010s). With regard to the full study: The donors were 60 to 80 patients from the lung TRACERx cohort who had early-stage, untreated non-small cell lung cancer. The study linked features of the TCR repertoire to counts of nonsynonymous mutations, which were determined by whole-exome sequencing of tumor tissue. In the raw uncorrected reads, each unique combination of TCR and UMI appeared more than ten times on average. Beta-chain transcripts were consistently detected in greater numbers than alpha-chain transcripts, which likely reflects a higher abundance of beta-chain transcripts. The study quantitatively compared TCR alpha and beta repertoires across multiple tumor regions, matched nontumor lung and blood in non-small cell lung cancer. Both alpha and beta chains were TCR-sequenced in 220 or so tumor regions, 64 matched nontumor lung samples and more than 50 PBMC samples obtained at surgery. Follow-up PBMC samples were sequenced whenever available, and the median time to follow-up was roughly two years after resection. The study at large found these results: Ubiquitous expanded tumor TCRs were detected in blood more often at tumor resection than at routine follow-up. Additional single-cell paired TCR alpha and beta sequencing was considered necessary to confirm, at a functional level, the hypothesis that regional TCRs recognize regional mutations. Only roughly 15 patients were included in the comparisons of baseline and follow-up blood repertoires.

Interpreted using the paper, the time point label stands for: blood at routine non-recurrence follow-up after resection. Without any cell sorting, TCR sequencing was performed on whole RNA extracted either from tumor and nontumor lung tissue or from cryopreserved PBMC samples. Only patients with enough RNA available from two or more tumor regions were chosen for TCR sequencing. From cysteine to phenylalanine, the CDR3 is 13 amino acids long. The read is trimmed to its CDR3 DNA, 39 bases read in frame from base 1. As encoded in the germline V gene, CDR1 is SGHVS while CDR2 is FQNEAQ. Trimming at the junction amounts to 10 bases on V and 5 bases on J, and the germline ends lie 14 bases apart. Receptor amplification or capture employed 5' RACE. The instrument given in TCRdb is NextSeq 500. To allow correction of PCR and sequencing errors, the TCR library protocol tagged every TCR cDNA molecule with a unique molecular identifier. In the authors' own workflow: Decombinator tools were used for TCR identification, UMI-based error correction and CDR3 extraction. Expanded TCRs were defined as those above a frequency of 2 per 1,000, corresponding to the top 1% of the tumor frequency distribution. Each repertoire was subsampled 100 times to 5,000 TCRs, after which Renyi diversity was computed with the R vegan package. CDR3 similarity networks were built from amino acid triplet string-kernel similarity, connecting CDR3s with pairwise similarity above 0.82. TCRdb trimmed public reads at Q25 via fastp, called clones via MiXCR and kept in-frame beta chains. Identical CDR3 proteins give one entry, which carries the most common genes and DNA. TCRdb, not the original authors, processed these V and J calls. For this sample the table gives tens of thousands of distinct CDR3 sequences, of which 12% were detected only once. Over 30% of the sample is held by the ten biggest clonotypes.

This clonotype came up many times. No antigen is known for it. No base-level quality is on record; no much larger clone is a single base apart. The chain is made from TRBV7-8 and TRBJ1-4; too little of a D gene remains to name it. The sequence was obtained from a male donor with early-stage non-small cell lung cancer. The sequencing used PBMCs, collected at follow-up. For the CDR3, the sequence is CATSPGRNEKLFF. Read as DNA, the sequence is TGTGCCACCTCACCGGGTCGCAATGAAAAACTGTTTTTT.